A single sample gave rise to the 25 T cell receptor beta chains below, sequenced in a study of beta chain features in type 1 diabetes. Since all of the isolated RNA was reverse transcribed, expressed TCRB transcripts were what got sequenced. Repertoires were generated with immunoSEQ multiplex PCR, while TCRdb's copy carries only in-frame clones and drops some. Of 150,000 to 190,000 clones listed, approximately 8.1% are singletons. The sequencing sample was made of central memory CD4+ T cells from blood. These receptors were obtained from a man aged 18 to 29 in good health.

This clone has at least ten counts. The chain recombines TRBV29-1 with TRBJ2-6; 7 positions match TRBD1. Germline V gene sequence: CDR1 SQVTM, CDR2 ANQGSEA. The junction had 6 bases not matched to a gene; V was cut back by 6 bases and J by 4 bases. The CDR3 covers 14 residues. CDR3 sequence: CSVRQGWGANVLTF. As DNA, the CDR3 is TGCAGCGTAAGACAGGGTTGGGGGGCCAACGTCCTGACTTTC.

The chain joins TRBV6-1 to TRBJ2-5; weak D call: TRBD1 (6 bases). There are 14 residues in the CDR3. The V gene lost 7 bases and the J gene lost 1 base, with 13 bases spanning the gap. In germline, CDR1 is MNHNS, CDR2 SASEGT. The CDR3 DNA follows: TGTGCCAGCACCGCAGACAGGCGCCAAGAGACCCAGTACTTC. This sequence encodes CASTADRRQETQYF.

This clone was seen a handful of times. The chain carries TRBV13 and TRBJ2-7; D unresolved. Trimming shortened V by 3 bases and J by 1 base, and 10 bases separated the two germline ends. The CDR3 runs 14 residues. Germline CDR1 reads PRHDT; CDR2 reads FYEKMQ (reference sequence). CDR3 sequence (DNA): TGTGCCAGCAGCTTTTGGAGTAGGTCCTACGAGCAGTACTTC. As protein: CASSFWSRSYEQYF.

This clone occurred a few times. The chain is built from TRBV28 and TRBJ1-2; 8 nucleotides agree with TRBD1. Germline V gene sequence: CDR1 MDHEN, CDR2 SYDVKM. After removal of 5 bases from V and 3 bases from J, the junction contained 5 bases not matched to a gene. The CDR3 sequence is 14 residues long. CDR3 DNA: TGTGCCAGCAGTCGGACAGGGACTCACTATGGCTACACCTTC. This encodes CASSRTGTHYGYTF.

The chain uses TRBV6-1 and TRBJ1-6; no definite D call. Germline CDR1 and CDR2: MNHNS and SASEGT. The V end was cut by 7 bases, the J end by 10 bases, with 11 bases between. CDR3 length: 12 residues. CDR3 sequence: CASNREGSPLHF. CDR3 sequence (DNA): TGTGCCAGCAACCGAGAGGGCTCACCCCTCCACTTT.

Only a few counts were recorded for this clone. The chain employs TRBV7-2 and TRBJ2-1; 9 nucleotides agree with TRBD2. V dropped 5 bases and J dropped 4; count of bases not matched to a gene: 9. CDR1 is SGHTA, CDR2 FQGNSA, per germline. The CDR3 is made up of 16 amino acids. The CDR3 DNA reads TGTGCCAGCAGCCCCCGAAGAGCGGGGGGATACAATGAGCAGTTCTTC. Translated, it gives CASSPRRAGGYNEQFF.

Ten or more counts support this clone. The rearrangement joins TRBV25-1 to TRBJ2-2; 7 positions match TRBD1. J was trimmed by 3 bases and V by 8 bases; bases with no gene match: 9. CDR3 length: 15 residues. Germline lookup yields CDR1 MGHDK and CDR2 SYGVNS. The CDR3 DNA sequence: TGTGCCAGCGGACCGACAGGGCTCTACACCGGGGAGCTGTTTTTT. The encoded protein is CASGPTGLYTGELFF.

This chain connects TRBV7-2 to TRBJ1-1; the D gene is possibly TRBD1 (6 bases). The germline V and J ends were trimmed by 5 bases and 7 bases, with 11 bases remaining between them. The CDR3 covers 12 residues. Germline assignment: CDR1 SGHTA and CDR2 FQGNSA. CDR3 in amino acids: CASSRTQGEAFF. In DNA form, the CDR3 reads TGTGCCAGCAGCCGAACACAGGGTGAAGCTTTCTTT.

This clone was found a few times. The chain carries TRBV5-4 and TRBJ2-7; TRBD1 matches at 8 bases. Germline CDR1 reads SGHNT; CDR2 reads YYREEE (reference sequence). CDR3 size: 16 residues. The V and J ends lost 5 bases and 2 bases, in that order; junction bases with no gene match: 12. CDR3 protein: CASRGDPGTGAYEQYF. The CDR3 DNA sequence: TGTGCCAGCAGGGGGGACCCCGGGACAGGAGCCTACGAGCAGTACTTC.

The genes are TRBV9 and TRBJ2-1, with D tentatively TRBD1 (5 bases). The V gene's germline CDR1 is SGDLS and CDR2 YYNGEE. V was shortened by 4 bases and J by 4 bases, with 12 bases between the two germline ends. The CDR3 has 14 residues. As DNA, the CDR3 is TGTGCCAGCAGCCCCCGGACAACATACAATGAGCAGTTCTTC. Translated: CASSPRTTYNEQFF. Looking up the rest from reference TRBV9 and TRBJ2-1 gives the full variable domain: DSGVTQTPKHLITATGQRVTLRCSPRSGDLSVYWYQQSLDQGLQFLIQYYNGEERAKGNILERFSAQQFPDLHSELNLSSLELGDSALYFCASSPRTTYNEQFFGPGTRLTVL.

Many counts were recorded for this clone. The chain uses TRBV29-1 and TRBJ2-4; TRBD2 aligns across 9 bases. Trimming cost V 4 bases and J 10 bases; bases outside gene matches: 8. The CDR3 contains 13 residues. The germline V gene has CDR1 SQVTM and CDR2 ANQGSEA. The CDR3 bases are TGCAGCGTTGGGACCGGGACTAGCTTTATTCAGTACTTC. Encoded protein: CSVGTGTSFIQYF. Variable domain in full (rest from reference TRBV29-1 and TRBJ2-4): SAVISQKPSRDICQRGTSLTIQCQVDSQVTMMFWYRQQPGQSLTLIATANQGSEATYESGFVIDKFPISRPNLTFSTLTVSNMSPEDSSIYLCSVGTGTSFIQYFGAGTRLSVL.

A few counts support this clone. Other DNA sequences in this specimen translate into the identical CDR3. V gene TRBV18 combines with J gene TRBJ2-1; D is possibly TRBD1 (7 bases). Germline values: CDR1 KGHSH, CDR2 LQKENI. The CDR3 totals 16 residues. With 0 bases removed from V and 1 base from J, the gap between germline ends came to 10 bases. CDR3 region: CASSPPQGGSYNEQFF. The CDR3 bases are TGTGCCAGCTCACCACCCCAGGGGGGATCCTACAATGAGCAGTTCTTC.

This clone was detected a few times. The chain recombines TRBV2 with TRBJ2-7; TRBD1 matches at 8 bases. Germline lookup yields CDR1 SNHLY and CDR2 FYNNEI. The CDR3 extends over 13 amino acids. V trimming: 7 bases; J trimming: 4 bases; junction bases outside the gene matches: 6. The CDR3 bases are TGTGCCAGCATGAGGACAGGGTTATACGAGCAGTACTTC. Translated, it gives CASMRTGLYEQYF. The whole variable domain, filled in from reference TRBV2 and TRBJ2-7, reads EPEVTQTPSHQVTQMGQEVILRCVPISNHLYFYWYRQILGQKVEFLVSFYNNEISEKSEIFDDQFSVERPDGSNFTLKIRSTKLEDSAMYFCASMRTGLYEQYFGPGTRLTVT.

V usage is TRBV4-3 and J usage is TRBJ2-7, with 8 bases identical to TRBD1. The CDR3 has 14 amino acids. V trimming: 0 bases; J trimming: 7 bases; junction bases outside the gene matches: 5. Per the germline V gene, CDR1 is LGHNA and CDR2 is YSLEER. The CDR3 loop is CASSQDSGGGEQYF. CDR3 nucleotides: TGCGCCAGCAGCCAAGATTCAGGGGGCGGGGAGCAGTACTTC.

The CDR3 is CAWSVDSNVLTF. CDR3 bases: TGTGCCTGGAGTGTAGACAGCAACGTCCTGACTTTC. The chain uses TRBV30 and TRBJ2-6; D may be TRBD1 (5 bases). The V and J ends lost 0 bases and 9 bases respectively, with 6 bases between them. Germline V CDR1 and CDR2: GTSNPN, SVGIG (reference sequence). The CDR3 extends over 12 amino acids.

This clone was seen only a few times. This chain links TRBV9 with TRBJ1-3, with D unresolved. V dropped 0 bases and J dropped 2 bases, with 9 bases sitting between them. Germline CDR1 and CDR2: SGDLS and YYNGEE. The CDR3 extends over 15 amino acids. The CDR3 protein is CASSVAPRTGNTIYF. The DNA of the CDR3 is TGTGCCAGCAGCGTAGCCCCCAGAACTGGAAACACCATATATTTT.

The V call is TRBV5-1, the J call TRBJ2-5; 9 nucleotides line up with TRBD1. V shed 4 bases, J shed 2 bases, and the junction held 9 bases outside the gene matches. CDR3 size: 16 residues. CDR1 is SGHRS and CDR2 is YFSETQ in the germline V gene. CDR3 protein: CASSPGTGNLQETQYF. CDR3 nucleotides: TGCGCCAGCAGCCCCGGGACAGGGAACCTACAAGAGACCCAGTACTTC.

This clone was recorded a few times. The chain combines TRBV7-2 with TRBJ1-1; D perhaps matches TRBD1 (6 bases). CDR1 is SGHTA, CDR2 FQGNSA, per germline. The CDR3 is made up of 14 amino acids. The V and J ends lost 5 bases and 5 bases respectively, with 15 bases between them. CDR3 nucleotides: TGTGCCAGCAGCGTGGACAGAGGATTAACTGAAGCTTTCTTT. It is translated as CASSVDRGLTEAFF.

The DNA of the CDR3 is TGTGCCAGCAGCTTAACCAGCGGGGAGCACATTCAGTACTTC. Translating gives CASSLTSGEHIQYF. The chain couples TRBV7-2 to TRBJ2-4, with 7 bases that match TRBD2. Germline V CDR1 and CDR2: SGHTA, FQGNSA. Germline trimming cut 2 bases from V and 8 bases from J; bases unmatched to any gene: 6. The CDR3 is made up of 14 amino acids.

This clone was seen ten or more times. Other DNA sequences of this sample code for an identical CDR3. The V call is TRBV18, the J call TRBJ2-5; the match to TRBD1 covers 7 bases. The CDR3 spans 13 residues. V gave up 3 bases and J gave up 2 bases; unmatched junction bases: 0. CDR1 and CDR2 (germline): KGHSH, LQKENI. The CDR3 bases are TGTGCCAGCTCACCGGGACAGCAAGAGACCCAGTACTTC. Its protein is CASSPGQQETQYF.

This clone was seen many times. The chain carries TRBV23-1 and TRBJ2-7; TRBD1 aligns across 9 bases. TRBV23-1 is assigned to the ORF class and has an uncertain function. There are 16 residues in the CDR3. V lost 10 bases to trimming and J lost 2 bases; unmatched junction nucleotides: 15. The CDR3 bases are TGCGCCACCCCAAATGGGACAGGGAAACCGACCTACGAGCAGTACTTC. Residues: CATPNGTGKPTYEQYF.

The table lists this clone with a few counts. The chain recombines TRBV5-4 with TRBJ1-4, with 7 positions matching TRBD1. The germline V gene has CDR1 SGHNT and CDR2 YYREEE (reference sequence). The CDR3 loop spans 15 amino acids. Losses at the gene ends were 2 bases for V and 4 bases for J; bases not matched to a gene: 5. This CDR3 reads CASSLSGTVNEKLFF. The CDR3 nucleotides read TGTGCCAGCAGCTTATCCGGGACAGTTAATGAAAAACTGTTTTTT.

This clone was recorded at least ten times. This chain links TRBV29-1 with TRBJ1-5; a possible D gene is TRBD1 (6 bases). Trimming cost V 6 bases and J 2 bases, with 14 bases left between them. CDR3 length: 14 amino acids. The germline CDR1 and CDR2 sequences are SQVTM and ANQGSEA. The CDR3 region has the DNA TGCAGCGTCAAACAGGGAGTCGGCAATCAGCCCCAGCATTTT. It codes for CSVKQGVGNQPQHF.

The table lists this clone with many counts. This chain connects TRBV4-2 to TRBJ2-5; D possibly corresponds to TRBD2 (7 bases). The CDR3 spans 15 residues. The V end was cut by 1 base, the J end by 5 bases, with 14 bases between. The germline V gene has CDR1 LGHNA and CDR2 YNFKEQ. The CDR3 DNA sequence: TGTGCCAGCAGCCAAGCGGGGGGCCTCCTTGAGACCCAGTACTTC. Protein product: CASSQAGGLLETQYF.

The table lists this clone with many counts. The chain joins TRBV9 to TRBJ1-1; no definite D call. Germline CDR1 and CDR2: SGDLS and YYNGEE. With 2 bases removed from V and 5 bases from J, the gap between germline ends came to 13 bases. The CDR3 sequence is 14 residues long. In DNA, the CDR3 is TGTGCCAGCAGCGTCGGGTTGAGGGAAACTGAAGCTTTCTTT. It translates to CASSVGLRETEAFF.